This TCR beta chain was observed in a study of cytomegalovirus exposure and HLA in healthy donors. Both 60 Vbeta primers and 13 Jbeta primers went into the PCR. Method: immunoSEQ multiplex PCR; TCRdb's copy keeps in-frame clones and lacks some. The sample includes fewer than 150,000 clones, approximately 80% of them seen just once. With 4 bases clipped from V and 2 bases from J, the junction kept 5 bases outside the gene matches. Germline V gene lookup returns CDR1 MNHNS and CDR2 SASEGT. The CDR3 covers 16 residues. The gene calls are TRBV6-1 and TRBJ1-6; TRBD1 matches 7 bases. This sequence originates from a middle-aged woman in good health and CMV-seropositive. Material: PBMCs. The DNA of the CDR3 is TGTGCCAGCAGTGGGGACAGTGCGGCCTATAATTCACCCCTCCACTTT. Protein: CASSGDSAAYNSPLHF.